This TCR beta chain was observed in a study of shared clonotypes between healthy human individuals. About this clone: This sample also contains other DNA sequences that code for the same CDR3.

The data were produced by immunoSEQ multiplex PCR, yet TCRdb's version contains in-frame clones alone and is incomplete. The table records around 2.3 million clones, under 97% of them present only once. This CDR3 is 12 amino acids long. Trimming pared 6 bases from V and 4 bases from J, leaving 10 bases between. Per the germline V gene, CDR1 is MNHEY and CDR2 is SVGAGI. The material sequenced was naive CD4+ T cells sorted from blood. Subset given: CD45RA+ positively selected. The genes are TRBV6-5 and TRBJ2-7, with D possibly being TRBD1 (6 bases). The source of this sequence is a man aged 18 to 30 in good health. CDR3: CASSRDRYEQYF. The CDR3 nucleotides read TGTGCCAGCAGCCGAGACAGGTACGAGCAGTACTTC.